This T cell receptor (beta chain) was documented in a study of glioma-infiltrating T cells. General study results and limits: Tissue-blood divergence was below expectation in non-neoplastic patients, above in gliomas. Tissue and blood shared very few CDR3 sequences.

Using RNA template, CDR3s of TCR alpha and beta were amplified with iRepertoire arm-PCR. For one-step reverse transcription and amplification, 100-400 ng of tissue mRNA or PBMC total RNA was used. Each CDR3 protein is one row after TCRdb ran MiXCR on the multiplex PCR reads. Here the sample spans under 200,000 distinct CDR3 sequences, more than 35% being singletons. This clonotype was picked up one time. Antigen unknown. One end of the junction does not line up with germline, which may come from a read error. The CDR3 is 10 amino acids. Germline-derived CDR1 and CDR2 are MNHNY and SVGAGI (reference sequence).

The chain has TRBV6-6 and TRBJ1-1; no clear D gene. This clonotype was sampled from a human donor with low-grade glioma or glioblastoma, undergoing nonglioma brain surgery, or in good health (not recorded which). What was sequenced was glioma tissue, nonneoplastic brain tissue, or PBMCs (not recorded which). Here the CDR3 DNA reads TGTGCCAGATCAAACACCGAAGCTTTCTTT. This codes for CARSNTEAFF.